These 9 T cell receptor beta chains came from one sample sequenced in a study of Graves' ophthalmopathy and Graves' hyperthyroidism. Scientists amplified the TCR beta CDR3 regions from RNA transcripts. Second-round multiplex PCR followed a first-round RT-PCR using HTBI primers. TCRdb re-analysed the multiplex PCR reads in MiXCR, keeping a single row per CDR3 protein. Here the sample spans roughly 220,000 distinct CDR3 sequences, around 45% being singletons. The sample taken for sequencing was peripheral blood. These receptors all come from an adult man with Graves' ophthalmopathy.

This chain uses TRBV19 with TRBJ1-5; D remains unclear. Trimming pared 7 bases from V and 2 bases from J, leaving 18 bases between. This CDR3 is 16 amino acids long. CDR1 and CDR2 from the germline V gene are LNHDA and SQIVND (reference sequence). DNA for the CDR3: TGTGCCAGTACCATAAGCGGCATGGCGGGCAATCAGCCCCAGCATTTT. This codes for CASTISGMAGNQPQHF.

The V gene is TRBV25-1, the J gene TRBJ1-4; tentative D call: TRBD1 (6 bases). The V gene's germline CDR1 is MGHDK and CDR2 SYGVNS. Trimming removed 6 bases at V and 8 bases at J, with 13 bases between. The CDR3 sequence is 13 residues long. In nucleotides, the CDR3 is TGTGCCAGCAGGGACCGTCAGGGGGAAAAACTGTTTTTT. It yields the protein CASRDRQGEKLFF.

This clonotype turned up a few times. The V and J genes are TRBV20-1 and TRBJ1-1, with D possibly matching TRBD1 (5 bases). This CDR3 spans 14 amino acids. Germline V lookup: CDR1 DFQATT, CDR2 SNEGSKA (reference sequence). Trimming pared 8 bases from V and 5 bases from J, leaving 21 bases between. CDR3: CSSKGPPAATEAFF. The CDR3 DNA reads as TGCAGTTCTAAGGGGCCCCCCGCAGCGACTGAAGCTTTCTTT.

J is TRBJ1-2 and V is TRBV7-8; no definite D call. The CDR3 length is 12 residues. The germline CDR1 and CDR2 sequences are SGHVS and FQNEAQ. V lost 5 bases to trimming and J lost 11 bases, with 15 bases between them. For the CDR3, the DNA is TGTGCCAGCAGCCCTAGGACTAGCGGTTACACCTTC. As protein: CASSPRTSGYTF.

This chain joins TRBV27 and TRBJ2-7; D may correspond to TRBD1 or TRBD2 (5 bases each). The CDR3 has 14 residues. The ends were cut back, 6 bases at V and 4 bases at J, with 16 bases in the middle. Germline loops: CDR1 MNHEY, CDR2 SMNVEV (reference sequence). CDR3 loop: CASRQDSTEYEQYF. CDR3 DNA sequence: TGTGCCAGCAGGCAGGACTCGACAGAATACGAGCAGTACTTC.

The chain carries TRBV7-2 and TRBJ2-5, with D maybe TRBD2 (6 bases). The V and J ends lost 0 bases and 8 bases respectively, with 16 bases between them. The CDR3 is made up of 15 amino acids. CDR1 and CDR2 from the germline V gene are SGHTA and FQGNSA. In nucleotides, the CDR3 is TGTGCCAGCAGCTTAGCTACGTACCGGGGAGGAACCCAGTACTTC. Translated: CASSLATYRGGTQYF.

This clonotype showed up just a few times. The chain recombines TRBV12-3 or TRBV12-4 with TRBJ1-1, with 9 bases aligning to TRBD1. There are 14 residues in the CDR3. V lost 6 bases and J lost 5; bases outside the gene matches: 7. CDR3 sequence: CASREQGARTEAFF. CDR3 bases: TGTGCCAGCAGAGAACAGGGGGCGAGGACTGAAGCTTTCTTT.

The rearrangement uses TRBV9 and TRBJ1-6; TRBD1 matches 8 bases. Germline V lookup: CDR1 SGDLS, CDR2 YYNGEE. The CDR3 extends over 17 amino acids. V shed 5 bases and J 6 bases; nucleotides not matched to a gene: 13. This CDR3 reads CASRPNDRGPTNSPLHF. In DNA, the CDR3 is TGTGCCAGCAGACCCAACGACAGGGGACCTACTAATTCACCCCTCCACTTT.

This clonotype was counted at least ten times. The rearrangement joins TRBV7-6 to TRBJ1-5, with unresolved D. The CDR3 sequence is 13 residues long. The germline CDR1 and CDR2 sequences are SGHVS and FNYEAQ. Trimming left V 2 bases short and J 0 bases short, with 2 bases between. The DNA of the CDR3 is TGTGCCAGCAGCTTAACTAGCAATCAGCCCCAGCATTTT. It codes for CASSLTSNQPQHF.